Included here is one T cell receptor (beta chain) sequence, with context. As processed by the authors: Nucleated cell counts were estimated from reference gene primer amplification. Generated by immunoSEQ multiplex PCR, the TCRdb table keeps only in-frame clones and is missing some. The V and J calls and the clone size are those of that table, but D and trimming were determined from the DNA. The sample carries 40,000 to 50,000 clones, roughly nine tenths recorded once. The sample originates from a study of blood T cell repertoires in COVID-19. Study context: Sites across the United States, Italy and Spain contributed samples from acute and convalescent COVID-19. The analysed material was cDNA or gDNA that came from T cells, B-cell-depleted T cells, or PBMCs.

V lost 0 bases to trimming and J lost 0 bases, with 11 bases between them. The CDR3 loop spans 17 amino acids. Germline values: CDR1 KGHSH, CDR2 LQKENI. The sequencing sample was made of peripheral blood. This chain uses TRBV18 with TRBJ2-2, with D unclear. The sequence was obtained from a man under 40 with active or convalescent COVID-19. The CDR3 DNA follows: TGTGCCAGCTCACCACCCCCATATCGAGCGAACACCGGGGAGCTGTTTTTT. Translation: CASSPPPYRANTGELFF.